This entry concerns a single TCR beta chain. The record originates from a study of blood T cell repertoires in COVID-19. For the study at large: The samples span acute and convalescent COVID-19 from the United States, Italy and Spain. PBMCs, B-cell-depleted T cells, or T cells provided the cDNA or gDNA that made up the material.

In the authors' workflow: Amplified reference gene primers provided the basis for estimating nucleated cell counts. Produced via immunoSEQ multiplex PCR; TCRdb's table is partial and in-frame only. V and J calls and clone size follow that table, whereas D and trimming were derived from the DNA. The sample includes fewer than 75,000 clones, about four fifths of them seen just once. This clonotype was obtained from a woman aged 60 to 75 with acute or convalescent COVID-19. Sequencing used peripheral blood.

CDR3 coding DNA: TGTGCCAACGGACGGAGGGCATACGAGCAGTACTTC. This translates into CANGRRAYEQYF. The V and J genes are TRBV27 and TRBJ2-7; possible D gene TRBD2, 6 bases. Trimming took 10 bases from V and 4 from J, leaving 14 bases between them. Germline-derived CDR1 and CDR2 are MNHEY and SMNVEV (reference sequence). The CDR3 runs to 12 residues.